This is a list of T cell receptor beta chains from one sample in a study of blood T cell repertoires in COVID-19. Here immunoSEQ multiplex PCR was the method, and the copy in TCRdb shows in-frame clones only, minus some. Counted here are about 300,000 clones, about 90% occurring once; the ten biggest clones make up approximately 2%. Sequenced input: peripheral blood. The receptors come from a man aged 18 to 35 with active or convalescent COVID-19. Both conserved end residues are part of each CDR3. The order of the fields is CDR3 length, J gene, V gene, CDR3 protein.

cdr3_length: 14
j_call: TRBJ1-4
v_call: TRBV15
cdr3_aa: CATSRQGFNEKLFF

cdr3_length: 14
j_call: TRBJ2-2
v_call: TRBV19
cdr3_aa: CASSPGQGAGELFF

cdr3_length: 13
j_call: TRBJ1-1
v_call: TRBV2
cdr3_aa: CASRDRVNTEAFF

cdr3_length: 13
j_call: TRBJ2-7
v_call: TRBV29-1
cdr3_aa: CSVVTGGLYEQYF

cdr3_length: 14
j_call: TRBJ2-2
v_call: TRBV6-2/TRBV6-3
cdr3_aa: CASSRTVNTGELFF

cdr3_length: 13
j_call: TRBJ1-6
v_call: TRBV6-2/TRBV6-3
cdr3_aa: CASSLRGYSPLHF

cdr3_length: 15
j_call: TRBJ2-6
v_call: TRBV9
cdr3_aa: CASRASRTGANVLTF

cdr3_length: 15
j_call: TRBJ2-5
v_call: TRBV10-3
cdr3_aa: CATLSGTGYPGTQYF

cdr3_length: 11
j_call: TRBJ1-1
v_call: TRBV10-3
cdr3_aa: CAISPGTEAFF

cdr3_length: 14
j_call: TRBJ1-2
v_call: TRBV6-5
cdr3_aa: CASTRQQGLKGYTF

cdr3_length: 12
j_call: TRBJ2-7
v_call: TRBV5-1
cdr3_aa: CASRREGFEQYF

cdr3_length: 16
j_call: TRBJ2-3
v_call: TRBV3-1/TRBV3-2
cdr3_aa: CASSQEGLAGADTQYF

cdr3_length: 16
j_call: TRBJ2-1
v_call: TRBV27
cdr3_aa: CASSSQGAGGSNEQFF

cdr3_length: 12
j_call: TRBJ1-1
v_call: TRBV4-1
cdr3_aa: CASSQESNGAFF

cdr3_length: 19
j_call: TRBJ2-1
v_call: TRBV27
cdr3_aa: CASRKGLAGLSSSYNEQFF

cdr3_length: 16
j_call: TRBJ2-1
v_call: TRBV5-1
cdr3_aa: CASSLNPMVGNNEQFF

cdr3_length: 15
j_call: TRBJ2-2
v_call: TRBV2
cdr3_aa: CASSPPGSSTGELFF

cdr3_length: 15
j_call: TRBJ1-3
v_call: TRBV19
cdr3_aa: CASTHRDSSGNTIYF

cdr3_length: 15
j_call: TRBJ1-2
v_call: TRBV19
cdr3_aa: CASRTAPQPNYGYTF

cdr3_length: 16
j_call: TRBJ2-3
v_call: TRBV7-9
cdr3_aa: CASSSVTGQAYDTQYF

cdr3_length: 15
j_call: TRBJ2-7
v_call: TRBV18
cdr3_aa: CASSPRVAGAYEQYF

cdr3_length: 15
j_call: TRBJ1-5
v_call: TRBV4-1
cdr3_aa: CASSQEGVVNQPQHF

cdr3_length: 15
j_call: TRBJ1-2
v_call: TRBV9
cdr3_aa: CASSKGQGRAYGYTF

cdr3_length: 14
j_call: TRBJ2-1
v_call: TRBV28
cdr3_aa: CASSLPIDFNEQFF

cdr3_length: 14
j_call: TRBJ1-2
v_call: TRBV5-1
cdr3_aa: CASSLNAGDSGYTF

cdr3_length: 13
j_call: TRBJ2-4
v_call: TRBV7-6
cdr3_aa: CASSLEAGNIQYF

cdr3_length: 16
j_call: TRBJ1-1
v_call: TRBV15
cdr3_aa: CATSRARKQVNTEAFF

cdr3_length: 14
j_call: TRBJ1-3
v_call: TRBV7-9
cdr3_aa: CASGPVDSGNTIYF

cdr3_length: 14
j_call: TRBJ2-4
v_call: TRBV9
cdr3_aa: CASSGGLAKNIQYF

cdr3_length: 18
j_call: TRBJ2-2
v_call: TRBV4-1
cdr3_aa: CASSQYGASGKNTGELFF

cdr3_length: 13
j_call: TRBJ2-1
v_call: TRBV5-6
cdr3_aa: CASSRDSGGEQFF

cdr3_length: 12
j_call: TRBJ1-1
v_call: TRBV10-2
cdr3_aa: CASSESRTEAFF

cdr3_length: 14
j_call: TRBJ2-1
v_call: TRBV27
cdr3_aa: CASSLSSADNEQFF

cdr3_length: 12
j_call: TRBJ1-5
v_call: TRBV2
cdr3_aa: CASSLNTPAQHF

cdr3_length: 14
j_call: TRBJ2-1
v_call: TRBV11-2
cdr3_aa: CASSLGPSGGEQFF

cdr3_length: 15
j_call: TRBJ1-1
v_call: TRBV19
cdr3_aa: CASSIDLGRVTEAFF

cdr3_length: 14
j_call: TRBJ1-5
v_call: TRBV5-1
cdr3_aa: CASSPGQANQPQHF

cdr3_length: 15
j_call: TRBJ2-5
v_call: TRBV9
cdr3_aa: CASSGLAGGFETQYF

cdr3_length: 15
j_call: TRBJ2-7
v_call: TRBV3-1/TRBV3-2
cdr3_aa: CASSPTSGSFHEQYF

cdr3_length: 14
j_call: TRBJ1-5
v_call: TRBV5-6
cdr3_aa: CASSHGTGLQPQHF

cdr3_length: 15
j_call: TRBJ1-6
v_call: TRBV6-5
cdr3_aa: CASTMPHGYNSPLHF

cdr3_length: 16
j_call: TRBJ2-1
v_call: TRBV27
cdr3_aa: CASNSRRTGFHNEQFF

cdr3_length: 16
j_call: TRBJ2-3
v_call: TRBV3-1/TRBV3-2
cdr3_aa: CASSQVAGATTDTQYF

cdr3_length: 17
j_call: TRBJ2-7
v_call: TRBV7-8
cdr3_aa: CASSLAGGASGNYEQYF

cdr3_length: 15
j_call: TRBJ1-4
v_call: TRBV9
cdr3_aa: CASSLRQGADEKLFF

cdr3_length: 12
j_call: TRBJ1-5
v_call: TRBV6-2/TRBV6-3
cdr3_aa: CASSWPGEPQHF

cdr3_length: 12
j_call: TRBJ1-1
v_call: TRBV28
cdr3_aa: CASSTGNTEAFF

cdr3_length: 16
j_call: TRBJ2-1
v_call: TRBV7-8
cdr3_aa: CASRDLPTGGFDEQFF

cdr3_length: 13
j_call: TRBJ2-7
v_call: TRBV27
cdr3_aa: CASSFSDRFEQYF

cdr3_length: 15
j_call: TRBJ1-5
v_call: TRBV6-5
cdr3_aa: CASSTGTLENQPQHF

cdr3_length: 16
j_call: TRBJ1-6
v_call: TRBV19
cdr3_aa: CASSIPRQGLASPLHF

cdr3_length: 16
j_call: TRBJ1-1
v_call: TRBV6-6
cdr3_aa: CASSPRGDRRNTEAFF

cdr3_length: 14
j_call: TRBJ1-2
v_call: TRBV7-2
cdr3_aa: CASSSGDRRYGYTF

cdr3_length: 18
j_call: TRBJ2-7
v_call: TRBV28
cdr3_aa: CASSSRTSGERWPYEQYF

cdr3_length: 16
j_call: TRBJ1-4
v_call: TRBV18
cdr3_aa: CASSLHKIGRNEKLFF

cdr3_length: 15
j_call: TRBJ2-2
v_call: TRBV11-2
cdr3_aa: CASSSSREGAGELFF